What follows are 5 T cell receptor beta chains derived from one specimen sequenced in a study of T cell responses to AZD1222 COVID-19 vaccine. Only in-frame clones appear in the TCRdb table, and some are missing; sequencing was by immunoSEQ multiplex PCR. The data show about 130,000 clones, 75% to 90% seen once. The sequences come from peripheral blood, collected on day 0 of AZD1222 vaccination. Every receptor here comes from an adult in good health.

The chain uses TRBV6-5 and TRBJ2-7, with D perhaps matching TRBD1 (6 bases). CDR3 length: 14 residues. V gave up 5 bases and J gave up 5 bases, with 16 bases separating them. Germline loops: CDR1 MNHEY, CDR2 SVGAGI. The CDR3 is CASSLQGRTDEQYF. CDR3 nucleotide sequence: TGTGCCAGCAGTCTACAGGGTCGTACAGACGAGCAGTACTTC.

The chain links TRBV28 to TRBJ2-7, with 10 positions matching TRBD1. This CDR3 has 14 amino acids. V gave up 10 bases and J gave up 7 bases; unmatched junction bases: 13. Germline CDR1 MDHEN, CDR2 SYDVKM. CDR3 nucleotides: TGTGCCACCCTCGTCCGGGACAGGGGCAGGGAGCAGTACTTC. The encoded protein is CATLVRDRGREQYF.

The V call is TRBV7-7, the J call TRBJ2-3; 8 bases align to TRBD2. From germline, CDR1 is SSHAT and CDR2 FNYEAQ (reference sequence). This CDR3 is 16 amino acids long. Trimming removed 5 bases from V and 4 bases from J; junction bases left unmatched: 11. The CDR3 protein is CASSALAGGRADTQYF. The CDR3 nucleotides are TGTGCCAGCAGCGCGCTGGCGGGGGGCAGGGCAGATACGCAGTATTTT. Drawing the rest from reference TRBV7-7 and TRBJ2-3, the complete variable domain is GAGVSQSPRYKVTKRGQDVTLRCDPISSHATLYWYQQALGQGPEFLTYFNYEAQPDKSGLPSDRFSAERPEGSISTLTIQRTEQRDSAMYRCASSALAGGRADTQYFGPGTRLTVL.

This rearrangement joins TRBV19 to TRBJ2-3; no definite D call. Germline CDR1 LNHDA, CDR2 SQIVND (reference sequence). CDR3 length: 14 residues. V gave up 6 bases and J gave up 1 base, with 11 bases separating them. This CDR3 reads CASSPGSRTDTQYF. For the CDR3, the DNA is TGTGCCAGTAGCCCCGGGTCCCGCACAGATACGCAGTATTTT. The whole variable domain, remainder taken from reference TRBV19 and TRBJ2-3, is DGGITQSPKYLFRKEGQNVTLSCEQNLNHDAMYWYRQDPGQGLRLIYYSQIVNDFQKGDIAEGYSVSREKKESFPLTVTSAQKNPTAFYLCASSPGSRTDTQYFGPGTRLTVL.

The chain employs TRBV4-1 and TRBJ2-7; maybe TRBD2 (5 bases). The CDR3 consists of 14 residues. Trimming shortened V by 4 bases and J by 0 bases, and 10 bases separated the two germline ends. Germline CDR1 is MGHRA and CDR2 is YSYEKL. The DNA of the CDR3 is TGCGCCAGCAGCCGGATGGGGAGCTCCTACGAGCAGTACTTC. Residues: CASSRMGSSYEQYF.